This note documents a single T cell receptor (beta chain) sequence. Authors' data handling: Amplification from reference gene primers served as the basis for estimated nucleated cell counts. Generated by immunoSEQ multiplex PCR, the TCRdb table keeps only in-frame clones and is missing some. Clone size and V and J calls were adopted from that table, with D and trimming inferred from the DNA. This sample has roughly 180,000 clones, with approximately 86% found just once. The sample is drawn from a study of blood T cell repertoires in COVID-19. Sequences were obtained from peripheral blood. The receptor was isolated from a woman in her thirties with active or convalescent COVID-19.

The CDR3 protein is CASSAGQGTVWGQPQHF. Here the CDR3 DNA reads TGTGCCAGCAGCGCAGGACAGGGTACGGTTTGGGGTCAGCCCCAGCATTTT. The chain combines TRBV2 with TRBJ1-5, with 8 bases that match TRBD1. Trimming took 6 bases from V and 6 from J; bases not matched to a gene: 16. This CDR3 is built from 17 residues. The germline V gene has CDR1 SNHLY and CDR2 FYNNEI.